The 9 T cell receptor beta chains below come from one sample, sequenced in a study of monozygotic twins with inflammatory bowel disease. One entry per CDR3 protein, without DNA, is what TCRdb gives after re-calling the 5' RACE reads. The repertoire shows about 440,000 distinct CDR3 sequences; the top ten hold about 2.3%. The sample was blood. Receptors originate from a human donor with ulcerative colitis or Crohn's disease, or a healthy co-twin of an affected twin (not recorded which).

This chain links TRBV5-5 with TRBJ1-1; checking the TCRdb D call of TRBD1 is not possible without DNA. CDR1 and CDR2 (germline): SGHKS, YYEKEE (reference sequence). The CDR3 covers 13 residues. CDR3 amino acids: CASSTSGTPSAFF.

The chain is built from TRBV6-2 or TRBV6-3 and TRBJ2-1; TCRdb reports TRBD2, a call that lacks DNA to check it against. Germline values: CDR1 MNHEY, CDR2 SVGEGT. The CDR3 loop spans 12 amino acids. CDR3 region: CASNSGPKGQFF.

V is TRBV9 and J is TRBJ2-7; the D call of TRBD1 rests on TCRdb alone, since no DNA is present to check it. The CDR3 is 14 amino acids. Germline V lookup: CDR1 SGDLS, CDR2 YYNGEE. CDR3 amino acids: CASSPTGTAYEQYF.

J is TRBJ2-1 and V is TRBV7-2. The CDR3 has 14 amino acids. Germline loops: CDR1 SGHTA, CDR2 FQGNSA. CDR3 loop: CASSPLALGDEQFF.

This chain uses TRBV9 with TRBJ1-2; TCRdb gives TRBD1 as the D gene, but with no DNA this cannot be confirmed. The CDR3 sequence is 13 residues long. Per germline, CDR1 SGDLS and CDR2 YYNGEE. The CDR3 region is CASSVQDRVGYTF.

This chain uses TRBV7-2 with TRBJ1-1. The CDR3 sequence is 15 residues long. Germline V gives CDR1 SGHTA, CDR2 FQGNSA. This CDR3 reads CASSLVVGVNTEAFF.

The rearrangement uses TRBV6-2 or TRBV6-3 and TRBJ2-3; the D call of TRBD1 rests on TCRdb alone, since no DNA is present to check it. Per the germline V gene, CDR1 is MNHEY and CDR2 is SVGEGT. The CDR3 sequence is 15 residues long. CDR3 sequence reads: CASSYPSDSIDTQYF.

The V gene is TRBV27, the J gene TRBJ2-1. CDR3 length equals 13 residues. From germline, CDR1 is MNHEY and CDR2 SMNVEV (reference sequence). This chain's CDR3 is CASSQGERNEQFF.

The chain couples TRBV7-9 to TRBJ1-1. This CDR3 comprises 14 residues. The germline V gene encodes CDR1 SEHNR and CDR2 FQNEAQ (reference sequence). CDR3 region: CASSLEGGGTDAFF.